This TCR beta chain was documented in a study of CXCR3-negative and CXCR3-positive naive CD8 T cells. Note on this clonotype: What it binds is unknown.

Points from the study as a whole: Both naive subsets showed comparably high diversity, and memory CD8+ cells showed much lower diversity. The naive subsets expressed comparable surface CD5, and the authors inferred TCR strength from TRB CDR3 properties. Compared with CXCR3-negative naive cells, CXCR3-positive naive cells showed more hydrophobic TRB CDR3s. After cryopreservation, CXCR3 expression dropped partially; most assays used fresh PBMCs.

It was by 5' RACE with UMI labels that the TRB cDNA libraries were prepared. TCRdb re-called the 5' RACE reads and gives one entry per CDR3 protein, without DNA. This listing includes 75,000 to 90,000 distinct CDR3 sequences. CDR1 MDHEN and CDR2 SYDVKM come from the germline V gene. The CDR3 has 16 residues. The source material was naive CXCR3+ CD8+ T cells from blood. Noted subset: CD45RO-CCR7+CD27+CD95- naive CD8+ T cells expressing CXCR3 (TNR3+). This chain connects TRBV28 to TRBJ2-3; with no DNA, the TCRdb D assignment of TRBD2 cannot be verified. This TCR was sampled from a human donor in good health. Some clones in this sample may be carry-over from other donors' samples. The CDR3 region is CASRLGLAGVTDTQYF.